The T cell receptor beta chain under discussion was sequenced for a study of PD-L1 blockade in urothelial cancer. Repertoires were generated with immunoSEQ multiplex PCR, while TCRdb's copy carries only in-frame clones and drops some. Of 100,000 to 150,000 clones listed, roughly 86% were seen once; the top ten hold about 2.4%. Time point noted: peripheral blood 6 weeks after treatment start. Trimming shortened V by 4 bases and J by 7 bases, and 23 bases separated the two germline ends. CDR1 MNHNS and CDR2 SASEGT come from the germline V gene. CDR3 length: 17 residues. The source of this sequence is a man aged 50 to 59 with urothelial cancer. The sequences come from PBMCs, collected around atezolizumab (anti-PD-L1) treatment. V usage is TRBV6-1 and J usage is TRBJ2-1; D is possibly TRBD1 (6 bases). The CDR3 loop is CASSVPTSGDRSNEQFF. CDR3 sequence (DNA): TGTGCCAGCAGTGTACCGACGTCAGGGGATAGGTCGAATGAGCAGTTCTTC.